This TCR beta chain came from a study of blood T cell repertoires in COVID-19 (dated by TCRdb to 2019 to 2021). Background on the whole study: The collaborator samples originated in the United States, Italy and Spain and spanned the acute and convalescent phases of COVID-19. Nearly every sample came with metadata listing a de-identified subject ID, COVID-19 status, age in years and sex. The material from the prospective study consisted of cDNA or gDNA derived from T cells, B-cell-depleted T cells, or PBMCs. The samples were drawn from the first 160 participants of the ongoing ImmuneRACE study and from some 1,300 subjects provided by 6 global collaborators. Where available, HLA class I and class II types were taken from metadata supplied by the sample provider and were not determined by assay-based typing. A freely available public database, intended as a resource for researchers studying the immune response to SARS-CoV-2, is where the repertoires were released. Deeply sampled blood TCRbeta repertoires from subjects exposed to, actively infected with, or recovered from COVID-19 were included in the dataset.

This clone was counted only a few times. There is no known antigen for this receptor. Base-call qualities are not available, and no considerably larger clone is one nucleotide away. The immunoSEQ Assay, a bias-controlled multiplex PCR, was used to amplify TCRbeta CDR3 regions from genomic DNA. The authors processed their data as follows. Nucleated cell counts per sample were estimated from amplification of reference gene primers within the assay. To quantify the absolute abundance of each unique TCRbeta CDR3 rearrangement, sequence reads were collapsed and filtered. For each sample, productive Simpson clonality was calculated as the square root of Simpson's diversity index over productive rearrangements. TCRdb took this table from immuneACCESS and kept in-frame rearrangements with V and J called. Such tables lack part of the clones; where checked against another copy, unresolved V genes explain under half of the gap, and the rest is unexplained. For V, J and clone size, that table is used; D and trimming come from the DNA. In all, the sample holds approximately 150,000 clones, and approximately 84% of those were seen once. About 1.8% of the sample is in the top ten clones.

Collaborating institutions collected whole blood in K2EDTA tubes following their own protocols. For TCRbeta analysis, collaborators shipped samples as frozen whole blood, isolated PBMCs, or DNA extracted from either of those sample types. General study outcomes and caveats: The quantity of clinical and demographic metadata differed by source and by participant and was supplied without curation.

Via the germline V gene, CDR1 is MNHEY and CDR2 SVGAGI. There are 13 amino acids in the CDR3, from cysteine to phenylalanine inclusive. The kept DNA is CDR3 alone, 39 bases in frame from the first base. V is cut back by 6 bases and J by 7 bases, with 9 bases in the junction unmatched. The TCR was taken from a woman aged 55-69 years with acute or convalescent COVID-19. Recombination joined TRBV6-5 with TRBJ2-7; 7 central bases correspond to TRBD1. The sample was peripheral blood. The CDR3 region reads CASSYDRAKEQYF. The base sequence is TGTGCCAGCAGCTATGACAGGGCCAAGGAGCAGTACTTC.